The 17 T cell receptor beta chains below come from one sample, sequenced in a study of blood T cell repertoires in COVID-19. Profiled with immunoSEQ multiplex PCR; TCRdb holds only in-frame clones, not every one. Here the sample spans roughly 280,000 clones, around 85% being singletons. The sequenced sample was peripheral blood. These TCRs come from a woman between 65 and 79 years old with acute or convalescent COVID-19.

The chain combines TRBV18 with TRBJ2-2, with 10 nucleotides matching TRBD1. Germline V CDR1 and CDR2: KGHSH, LQKENI. V shed 8 bases and J 3 bases; nucleotides not matched to a gene: 6. The CDR3 sequence is 15 residues long. CDR3 sequence: CASHQGQGDTGELFF. In DNA form, the CDR3 reads TGTGCCAGCCACCAAGGACAGGGGGACACCGGGGAGCTGTTTTTT.

This chain's CDR3 is CASSPEQDYGYTF. CDR3 DNA sequence: TGTGCCAGCTCACCCGAACAGGACTATGGCTACACCTTC. The rearrangement joins TRBV18 to TRBJ1-2; possible D gene TRBD1, 5 bases. Trimming shortened V by 3 bases and J by 3 bases, and 8 bases separated the two germline ends. Germline V gene data show CDR1 as KGHSH and CDR2 as LQKENI. This CDR3 contains 13 residues. Full variable domain (remainder filled in from reference TRBV18 and TRBJ1-2): NAGVMQNPRHLVRRRGQEARLRCSPMKGHSHVYWYRQLPEEGLKFMVYLQKENIIDESGMPKERFSAEFPKEGPSILRIQQVVRGDSAAYFCASSPEQDYGYTFGSGTRLTVV.

V usage is TRBV15 and J usage is TRBJ1-2, with D tentatively TRBD1 (5 bases). Per the germline V gene, CDR1 is LNHNV and CDR2 is YYDKDF (reference sequence). Trimming pared 0 bases from V and 4 bases from J, leaving 9 bases between. The CDR3 runs to 14 residues. This CDR3 is CATSRDPGPYGYTF. The CDR3 DNA reads as TGTGCCACCAGCAGAGACCCAGGGCCCTATGGCTACACCTTC. The entire variable domain, with the rest obtained from reference TRBV15 and TRBJ1-2, is as follows: DAMVIQNPRYQVTQFGKPVTLSCSQTLNHNVMYWYQQKSSQAPKLLFHYYDKDFNNEADTPDNFQSRRPNTSFCFLDIRSPGLGDTAMYLCATSRDPGPYGYTFGSGTRLTVV.

V and J are TRBV11-2 and TRBJ2-4; 10 nucleotides agree with TRBD1. Losses at the gene ends were 4 bases for V and 7 bases for J; bases not matched to a gene: 4. Germline V gene lookup returns CDR1 SGHAT and CDR2 FQNNGV. This CDR3 is 14 amino acids long. The CDR3 sequence is CASSSPGQGNIQYF. CDR3 nucleotides: TGTGCCAGCAGCTCGCCGGGACAGGGGAACATTCAGTACTTC.

J is TRBJ1-5 and V is TRBV29-1; D not resolved. Trimming shortened V by 6 bases and J by 0 bases, and 12 bases separated the two germline ends. Per the germline V gene, CDR1 is SQVTM and CDR2 is ANQGSEA. The CDR3 length is 14 residues. The CDR3 nucleotides are TGCAGCGTGGCCGAGGGCCATAGCAATCAGCCCCAGCATTTT. It is translated as CSVAEGHSNQPQHF.

The chain links TRBV5-8 to TRBJ2-6; D gene uncertain. CDR3 length: 14 amino acids. V shed 4 bases and J shed 1 base, with 6 bases lying between them. The germline V gene encodes CDR1 SGHTS and CDR2 YDEGEE. The CDR3 DNA reads as TGTGCCAGCAGCCAGAGGTCTGGGGCCAACGTCCTGACTTTC. Protein: CASSQRSGANVLTF.

This clone was seen a single time. Here the CDR3 reads CASRKSGLYEQYF. DNA of the CDR3: TGCGCCAGCAGAAAGAGCGGGCTTTACGAGCAGTACTTC. The chain carries TRBV10-2 and TRBJ2-7; TRBD2 is a possible D gene (6 bases). CDR3 length: 13 amino acids. Between the trimmed V and J ends, which lost 6 bases and 4 bases, there was a span of 13 bases. Germline loops: CDR1 WSHSY, CDR2 SAAADI.

The V and J genes are TRBV3-1 (or the pseudogene TRBV3-2) and TRBJ1-4, with 8 bases matching TRBD1. With V trimmed by 0 bases and J by 2 bases, 14 bases remained unmatched. Germline lookup yields CDR1 LGHDT and CDR2 YNNKEL (reference sequence). This CDR3 spans 20 amino acids. CDR3 nucleotides: TGTGCCAGCAGCCAAGATCTCCCACGAGGAACAGGGGGGACTAATGAAAAACTGTTTTTT. Translated: CASSQDLPRGTGGTNEKLFF.

The gene calls are TRBV2 and TRBJ1-5; 9 bases match TRBD1. CDR1 is SNHLY and CDR2 is FYNNEI in the germline V gene. The CDR3 has 15 residues. J was trimmed by 1 base and V by 4 bases; bases with no gene match: 2. The CDR3 region has the DNA TGTGCCAGCAGTGTGGGGACAGGGAGCAATCAGCCCCAGCATTTT. This codes for CASSVGTGSNQPQHF.

This chain joins TRBV4-1 and TRBJ2-5; 8 bases map to TRBD2. This CDR3 has 16 amino acids. The germline gives CDR1 MGHRA, CDR2 YSYEKL. V lost 1 base to trimming and J lost 1 base; unmatched junction nucleotides: 5. The CDR3 bases are TGCGCCAGCAGCCAAGTTGCCGGGACTAGCCAAGAGACCCAGTACTTC. Protein: CASSQVAGTSQETQYF.

As regards this clone: Other DNA sequences of this sample code for an identical CDR3. This chain uses TRBV7-8 with TRBJ1-2, with 8 bases that match TRBD1. The germline V gene has CDR1 SGHVS and CDR2 FQNEAQ. This CDR3 has 13 amino acids. J was trimmed by 8 bases and V by 5 bases; bases with no gene match: 7. Written as DNA, the CDR3 is TGTGCCAGCAGCCCCGACAGGGGTTACGGCTACACCTTC. This codes for CASSPDRGYGYTF. Combining the CDR3 with reference TRBV7-8 and TRBJ1-2 gives the whole variable domain GAGVSQSPRYKVAKRGQDVALRCDPISGHVSLFWYQQALGQGPEFLTYFQNEAQLDKSGLPSDRFFAERPEGSVSTLKIQRTQQEDSAVYLCASSPDRGYGYTFGSGTRLTVV.

The rearrangement uses TRBV18 and TRBJ1-2; no clear D. V was cut by 5 bases and J by 1 base, with 8 bases left in between. The V gene's germline CDR1 is KGHSH and CDR2 LQKENI. CDR3 length: 13 residues. CDR3 coding DNA: TGTGCCAGCTCAGCCCCAGATAACTATGGCTACACCTTC. This sequence encodes CASSAPDNYGYTF.

The gene calls are TRBV6-1 and TRBJ2-4; no reliable D call. Per germline, CDR1 MNHNS and CDR2 SASEGT. The CDR3 extends over 14 amino acids. The V gene lost 1 base and the J gene lost 7 bases, with 11 bases spanning the gap. The CDR3 DNA reads TGTGCCAGCAGTGAAGGGCTGGTGGTTAACATTCAGTACTTC. Protein: CASSEGLVVNIQYF.

This rearrangement joins TRBV5-1 to TRBJ1-4; 7 nucleotides align to TRBD1. CDR3 length equals 14 residues. Germline V CDR1 and CDR2: SGHRS, YFSETQ. The V and J ends lost 3 bases and 8 bases, in that order; junction bases with no gene match: 7. The CDR3 region is CASSSGQGGEKLFF. The CDR3 DNA is TGCGCCAGCAGCTCGGGGCAGGGGGGAGAAAAACTGTTTTTT.

CDR3 in amino acids: CATGLAGGDTQYF. The DNA of the CDR3 is TGTGCCACCGGACTAGCGGGGGGGGATACGCAGTATTTT. This chain connects TRBV5-4 to TRBJ2-3; the match to TRBD2 covers 15 bases. CDR3 length equals 13 residues. V shed 9 bases and J 6 bases; nucleotides not matched to a gene: 2. Germline loops: CDR1 SGHNT, CDR2 YYREEE (reference sequence). Full variable domain (outside the CDR3, taken from reference TRBV5-4 and TRBJ2-3): ETGVTQSPTHLIKTRGQQVTLRCSSQSGHNTVSWYQQALGQGPQFIFQYYREEENGRGNFPPRFSGLQFPNYSSELNVNALELDDSALYLCATGLAGGDTQYFGPGTRLTVL.

This rearrangement joins TRBV29-1 to TRBJ1-2; D is perhaps TRBD1 (5 bases). Between the trimmed V and J ends, which lost 6 bases and 8 bases, there was a span of 13 bases. CDR1 SQVTM and CDR2 ANQGSEA come from the germline V gene. There are 11 residues in the CDR3. The CDR3 DNA is TGCAGCGTGAAGGGGCTGGACGGCTACACCTTC. Translated, it gives CSVKGLDGYTF.

V gene TRBV7-9 combines with J gene TRBJ2-1; tentatively, D is TRBD2 (5 bases). CDR1 is SEHNR and CDR2 is FQNEAQ in the germline V gene (reference sequence). Trimming stripped 0 bases from V and 3 bases from J, with 6 bases between. CDR3 size: 14 residues. For the CDR3, the DNA is TGTGCCAGCAGCTTAGCGGGAGACTACAATGAGCAGTTCTTC. It yields the protein CASSLAGDYNEQFF.